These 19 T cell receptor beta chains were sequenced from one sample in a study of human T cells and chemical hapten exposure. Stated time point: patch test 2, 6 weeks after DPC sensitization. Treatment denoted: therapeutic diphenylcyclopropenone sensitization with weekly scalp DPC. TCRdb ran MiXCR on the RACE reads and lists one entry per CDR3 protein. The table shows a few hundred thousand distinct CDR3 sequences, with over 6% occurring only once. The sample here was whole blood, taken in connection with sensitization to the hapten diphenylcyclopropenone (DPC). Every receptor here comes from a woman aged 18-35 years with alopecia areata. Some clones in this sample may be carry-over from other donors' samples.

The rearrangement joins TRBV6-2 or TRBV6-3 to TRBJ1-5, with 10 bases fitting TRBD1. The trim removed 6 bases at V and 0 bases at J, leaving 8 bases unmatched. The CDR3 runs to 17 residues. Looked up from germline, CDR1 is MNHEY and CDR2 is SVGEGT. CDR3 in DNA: TGTGCCAGCAGCCGGGACAGGGGCGATTATAGCAATCAGCCCCAGCATTTT. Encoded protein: CASSRDRGDYSNQPQHF.

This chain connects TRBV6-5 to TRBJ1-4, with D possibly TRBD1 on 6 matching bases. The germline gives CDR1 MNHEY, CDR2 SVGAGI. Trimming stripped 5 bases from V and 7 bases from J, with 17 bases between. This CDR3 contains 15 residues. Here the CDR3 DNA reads TGTGCCAGCAGTGCCGCCAGGGGCGGAGGTGAAAAACTGTTTTTT. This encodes CASSAARGGGEKLFF.

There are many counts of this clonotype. The CDR3 coding sequence is TGTGCCAGCTCAGCTGGGACAGGGAATCAGCCCCAGCATTTT. Its translation: CASSAGTGNQPQHF. V is TRBV18 and J is TRBJ1-5; 9 nucleotides match TRBD1. V lost 5 bases and J lost 4; bases outside the gene matches: 3. The CDR3 runs to 14 residues. Germline V gives CDR1 KGHSH, CDR2 LQKENI. The whole variable domain, remainder taken from reference TRBV18 and TRBJ1-5, is NAGVMQNPRHLVRRRGQEARLRCSPMKGHSHVYWYRQLPEEGLKFMVYLQKENIIDESGMPKERFSAEFPKEGPSILRIQQVVRGDSAAYFCASSAGTGNQPQHFGDGTRLSIL.

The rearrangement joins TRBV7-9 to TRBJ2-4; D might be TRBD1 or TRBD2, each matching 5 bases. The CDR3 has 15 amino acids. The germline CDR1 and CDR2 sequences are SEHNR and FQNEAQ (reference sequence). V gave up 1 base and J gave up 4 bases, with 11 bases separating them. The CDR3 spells CASSLGQGVKNIQYF. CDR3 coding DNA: TGTGCCAGCAGCTTAGGGCAGGGAGTAAAAAACATTCAGTACTTC.

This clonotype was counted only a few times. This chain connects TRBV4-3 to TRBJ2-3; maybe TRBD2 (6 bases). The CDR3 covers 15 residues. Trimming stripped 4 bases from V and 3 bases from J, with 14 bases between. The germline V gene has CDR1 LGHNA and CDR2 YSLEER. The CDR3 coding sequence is TGCGCCAGCAGCCCAAGCGCGGGGAGGACAGATACGCAGTATTTT. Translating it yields CASSPSAGRTDTQYF.

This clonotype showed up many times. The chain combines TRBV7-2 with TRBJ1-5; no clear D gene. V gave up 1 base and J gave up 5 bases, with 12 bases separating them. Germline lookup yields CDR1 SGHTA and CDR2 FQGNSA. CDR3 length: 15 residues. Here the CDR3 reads CASSLDGQAYQPQHF. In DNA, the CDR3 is TGTGCCAGCAGCTTAGACGGGCAGGCGTATCAGCCCCAGCATTTT.

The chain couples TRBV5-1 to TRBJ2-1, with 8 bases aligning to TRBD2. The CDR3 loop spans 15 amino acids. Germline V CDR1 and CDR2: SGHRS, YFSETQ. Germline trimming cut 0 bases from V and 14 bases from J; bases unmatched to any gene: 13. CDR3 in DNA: TGCGCCAGCAGCTTGGTAGCTAGCGGGCCTCTGTGGGAGTTCTTC. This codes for CASSLVASGPLWEFF.

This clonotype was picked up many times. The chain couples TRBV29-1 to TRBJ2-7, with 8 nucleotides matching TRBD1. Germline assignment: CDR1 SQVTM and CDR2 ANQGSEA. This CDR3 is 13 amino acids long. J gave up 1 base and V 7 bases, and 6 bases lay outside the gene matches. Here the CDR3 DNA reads TGCAGCGAAATGGGACAGGCGTCCTACGAGCAGTACTTC. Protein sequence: CSEMGQASYEQYF.

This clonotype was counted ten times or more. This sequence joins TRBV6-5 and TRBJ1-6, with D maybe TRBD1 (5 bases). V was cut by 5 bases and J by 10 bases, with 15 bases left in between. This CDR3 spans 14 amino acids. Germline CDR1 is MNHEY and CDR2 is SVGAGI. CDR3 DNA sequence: TGTGCCAGCAGTCGGGGGGAGGGGAGCTCACCCCTCCACTTT. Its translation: CASSRGEGSSPLHF.

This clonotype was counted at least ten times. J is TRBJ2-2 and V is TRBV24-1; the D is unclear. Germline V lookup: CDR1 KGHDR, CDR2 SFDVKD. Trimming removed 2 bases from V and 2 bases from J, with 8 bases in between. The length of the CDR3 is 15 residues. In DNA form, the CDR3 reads TGTGCCACCAGTGATTCCACGGAAAACACCGGGGAGCTGTTTTTT. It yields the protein CATSDSTENTGELFF.

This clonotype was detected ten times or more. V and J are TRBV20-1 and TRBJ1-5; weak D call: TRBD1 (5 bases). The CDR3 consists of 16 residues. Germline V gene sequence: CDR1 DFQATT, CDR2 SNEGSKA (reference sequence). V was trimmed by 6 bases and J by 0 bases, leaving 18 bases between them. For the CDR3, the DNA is TGCAGTGCCTCTTCGACAGAAGTCTATAGCAATCAGCCCCAGCATTTT. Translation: CSASSTEVYSNQPQHF.

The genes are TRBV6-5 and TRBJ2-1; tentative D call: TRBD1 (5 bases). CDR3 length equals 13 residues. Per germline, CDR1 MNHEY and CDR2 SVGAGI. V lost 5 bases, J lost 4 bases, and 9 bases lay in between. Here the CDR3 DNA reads TGTGCCAGCAGTCCCCGACAGTACAATGAGCAGTTCTTC. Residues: CASSPRQYNEQFF.

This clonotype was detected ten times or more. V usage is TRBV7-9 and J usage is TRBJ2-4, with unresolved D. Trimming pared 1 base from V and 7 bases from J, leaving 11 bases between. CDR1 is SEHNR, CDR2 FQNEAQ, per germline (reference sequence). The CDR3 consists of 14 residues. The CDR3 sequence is CASSLEVVWNIQYF. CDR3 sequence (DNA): TGTGCCAGCAGCTTAGAGGTCGTCTGGAACATTCAGTACTTC. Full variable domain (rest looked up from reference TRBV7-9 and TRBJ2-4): DTGVSQNPRHKITKRGQNVTFRCDPISEHNRLYWYRQTLGQGPEFLTYFQNEAQLEKSRLLSDRFSAERPKGSFSTLEIQRTEQGDSAMYLCASSLEVVWNIQYFGAGTRLSVL.

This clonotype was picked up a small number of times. In nucleotides, the CDR3 is TGCGCCAGCAGCTCCGGCGGGACTAGCGGGGACTACACAGATACGCAGTATTTT. This translates into CASSSGGTSGDYTDTQYF. The rearrangement joins TRBV5-1 to TRBJ2-3, with TRBD2 identical over 13 bases. CDR3 length: 18 residues. Germline trimming cut 3 bases from V and 2 bases from J; bases unmatched to any gene: 9. The V gene's germline CDR1 is SGHRS and CDR2 YFSETQ.

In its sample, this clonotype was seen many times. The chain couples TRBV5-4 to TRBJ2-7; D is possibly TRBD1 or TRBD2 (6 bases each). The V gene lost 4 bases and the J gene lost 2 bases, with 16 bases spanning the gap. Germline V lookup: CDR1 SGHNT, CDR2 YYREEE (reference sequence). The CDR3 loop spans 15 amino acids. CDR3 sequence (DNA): TGTGCCAGCAGCCTCCCGGGGGCCTCAACCTACGAGCAGTACTTC. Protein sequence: CASSLPGASTYEQYF.

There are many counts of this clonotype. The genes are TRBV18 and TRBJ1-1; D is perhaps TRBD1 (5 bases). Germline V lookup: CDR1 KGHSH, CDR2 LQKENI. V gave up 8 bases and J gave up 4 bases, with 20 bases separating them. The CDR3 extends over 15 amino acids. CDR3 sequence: CASKPIPGSSTEAFF. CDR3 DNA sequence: TGTGCCAGCAAACCAATCCCAGGGTCGTCCACTGAAGCTTTCTTT.

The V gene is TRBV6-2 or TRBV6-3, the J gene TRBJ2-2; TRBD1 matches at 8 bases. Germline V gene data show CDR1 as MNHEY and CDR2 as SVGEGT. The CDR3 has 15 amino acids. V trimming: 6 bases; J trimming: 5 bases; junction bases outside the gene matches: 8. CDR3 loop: CASRHRQGKTGELFF. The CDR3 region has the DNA TGTGCCAGCAGGCACAGACAGGGGAAGACCGGGGAGCTGTTTTTT.

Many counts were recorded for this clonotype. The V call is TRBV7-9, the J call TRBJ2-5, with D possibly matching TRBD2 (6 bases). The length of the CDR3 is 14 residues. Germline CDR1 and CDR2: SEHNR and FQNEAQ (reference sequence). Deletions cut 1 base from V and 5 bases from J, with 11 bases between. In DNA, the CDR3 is TGTGCCAGCAGCTTAGTATTCGGGGGTGAGACCCAGTACTTC. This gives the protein CASSLVFGGETQYF.

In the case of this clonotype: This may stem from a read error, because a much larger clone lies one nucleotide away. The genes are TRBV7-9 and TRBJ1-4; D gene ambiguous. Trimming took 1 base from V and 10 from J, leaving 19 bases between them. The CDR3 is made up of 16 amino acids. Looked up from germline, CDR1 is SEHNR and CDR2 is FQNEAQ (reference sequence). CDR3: CASSLELSEGFRKLFF. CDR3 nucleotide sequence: TGTGCCAGCAGCTTAGAGTTGTCGGAAGGGTTCAGAAAACTGTTTTTT.